The text below deals with one T cell receptor (beta chain). It lacks a known antigen. It has no much larger one-base neighbor in the sample; base qualities were not kept. The sample originates from a study of T cell responses to AZD1222 COVID-19 vaccine (dated by TCRdb to about 2021). About the investigation overall: AZD1222 recipients given second doses at about 4 weeks or at about 12 weeks were pooled, since spike-specific TCR depth and breadth were not found to differ between the two schedules. TCR sequencing covered 230 to 250 trial participants: 200 to 220 given two doses of AZD1222 and 26 given two doses of MenACWY control vaccine. Trial participants were enrolled by age into 18-55, 56-69 and 70-plus year subgroups, with 148, 28 and 57 TCR-sequenced participants respectively.

The junction carries 6 bases between V and J, which are trimmed by 3 bases and 3 bases respectively. From a lookup of the germline V gene (reference sequence), CDR1 and CDR2 are LNHDA and SQIVND. The CDR3 contains 13 residues, cysteine and phenylalanine counted. CDR3 DNA is the only sequence kept; it has 39 bases, read in frame from the first base. This specimen's time point label, interpreted: baseline before first vaccination. Vaccinee samples came from UK trials COV001 and COV002, including a single-blind randomized controlled phase 2/3 trial of AZD1222 (ChAdOx1 nCoV-19) in healthy adults. Trial participant PBMC samples were collected at day 0 and day 28 after the second dose for TCRbeta chain sequencing. The CDR3 regions of human TCRbeta chains were analyzed by immunosequencing. Per the authors' processing: TCRs in the repertoires were matched against a reference library of SARS-CoV-2-specific TCRs that had been generated with the MIRA antigen-specificity platform. Breadth was defined as the fraction of unique TCRs that were SARS-CoV-2-associated. Depth was defined as the fraction of total T cells that were SARS-CoV-2-associated. Using the MIRA data, each spike-specific TCR was assigned both to the spike region to which the TCR was reactive and to a CD4 or CD8 class. Log10-transformed breadth and depth values were compared by one-way ANOVA with Sidak's multiple comparisons tests. TCRdb re-hosts the immuneACCESS table, in-frame sequences only. Its copies lack some clones; in the studies checked, an unresolved V gene accounts for under half of them, and the cause for the rest is not known. The DNA was the basis for D and trimming; V, J and clone size are from that table. The sample has tens of thousands of clones on record, approximately 85% of them singletons. The ten largest account for around 5% of the sample.

What the authors observed across the whole study: Vaccine-associated CD4 TCRs spanned the whole spike protein, with dominant responses in regions 160-218 and 743-854. After two AZD1222 doses, spike-specific TCR breadth and depth were significantly higher than at day 0 and than in MenACWY recipients. The 56-69-year group was small, and its depth increase did not reach significance, likely because of low power. Conclusions about previously exposed vaccinees are limited, since just six or seven AZD1222 recipients were seropositive for SARS-CoV-2 at baseline. Because no day 14 peak-response samples were available, the repertoires could be characterized only after the peak T cell response. Epitopes outside the regions mutated in the B.1.351 and B.1.1.7 variants were reportedly recognized by nearly half of the unique spike-specific TCRs. Participants were mostly white British and included more females than males, and it was suggested by the authors that clonal diversity may have been underestimated.

The sequence was collected from an adult in good health. Recombination joined TRBV19 with TRBJ1-5; the D gene cannot be named for sure. The input for sequencing was peripheral blood, taken on day 0 of AZD1222 vaccination. DNA sequence: TGTGCCAGTAGTATCCGGGTCAATCAGCCCCAGCATTTT. This yields the protein CASSIRVNQPQHF. The reference TRBV19 and TRBJ1-5 proteins fill in what lies around the CDR3, so the full variable domain reads DGGITQSPKYLFRKEGQNVTLSCEQNLNHDAMYWYRQDPGQGLRLIYYSQIVNDFQKGDIAEGYSVSREKKESFPLTVTSAQKNPTAFYLCASSIRVNQPQHFGDGTRLSIL.